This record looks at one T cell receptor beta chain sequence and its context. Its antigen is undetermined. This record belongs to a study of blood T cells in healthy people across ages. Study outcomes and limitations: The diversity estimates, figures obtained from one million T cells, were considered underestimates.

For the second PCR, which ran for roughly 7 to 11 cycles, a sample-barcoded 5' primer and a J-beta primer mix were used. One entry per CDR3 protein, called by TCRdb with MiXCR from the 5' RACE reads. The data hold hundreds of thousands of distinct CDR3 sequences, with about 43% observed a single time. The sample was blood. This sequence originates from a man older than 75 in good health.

In nucleotides, the CDR3 is TGTGCCAGCAGTTTCTCAGGGATGGGTGAGCAGTTCTTC. Translating it yields CASSFSGMGEQFF. The V call is TRBV27, the J call TRBJ2-1, with D possibly matching TRBD1 (5 bases). Germline loops: CDR1 MNHEY, CDR2 SMNVEV (reference sequence). The CDR3 extends over 13 amino acids. V gave up 3 bases and J gave up 9 bases, with 12 bases separating them.